The 3 T cell receptor beta chains below come from one sample, sequenced in a study of CD8+CD57+ T cells in acquired aplastic anemia. Genomic DNA provided the template from which TCR beta VDJ and CDR3 profiles were obtained. One entry per CDR3 protein, called by TCRdb with MiXCR from the reads. Seen here are under 500,000 distinct CDR3 sequences, approximately 33% observed once, and the top ten hold about 0.8%. Selection for sequencing was limited to patients who had shown CD8+CD57+ cell expansion by flow cytometry. The sequenced material came from sorted CD4+, CD8+, or CD8+CD57+ T cells (not recorded which) from PBMCs. Receptor source: a human donor with aplastic anemia.

This clonotype was detected many times. The J gene is TRBJ2-1, the V gene TRBV7-3; 13 bases align to TRBD2. V was pared by 5 bases and J by 10 bases, with 5 bases of the junction left unmatched. CDR1 SGHTA and CDR2 FQGTGA come from the germline V gene. The CDR3 runs 14 residues. The CDR3 region has the DNA TGTGCCAGCAGCCGGACTAGCGGGAGTGGGGAGCAGTTCTTC. It codes for CASSRTSGSGEQFF.

Only a few counts were recorded for this clonotype. This chain connects TRBV12-3 or TRBV12-4 to TRBJ1-6, with D unclear. This CDR3 is 15 amino acids long. V was shortened by 5 bases and J by 1 base, with 9 bases between the two germline ends. The CDR3 DNA sequence: TGTGCCAGCAGTCGACTAGGTTCCTATAATTCACCCCTCCACTTT. Protein product: CASSRLGSYNSPLHF.

This clonotype has only one observation. The chain employs TRBV9 and TRBJ2-7, with TRBD1 matching over 7 bases. The CDR3 length is 15 residues. V lost 7 bases to trimming and J lost 5 bases; unmatched junction nucleotides: 15. Germline-derived CDR1 and CDR2 are SGDLS and YYNGEE. CDR3: CASSPGQAVSDEQYF. DNA of the CDR3: TGTGCCAGCTCACCCGGACAGGCGGTATCCGACGAGCAGTACTTC.